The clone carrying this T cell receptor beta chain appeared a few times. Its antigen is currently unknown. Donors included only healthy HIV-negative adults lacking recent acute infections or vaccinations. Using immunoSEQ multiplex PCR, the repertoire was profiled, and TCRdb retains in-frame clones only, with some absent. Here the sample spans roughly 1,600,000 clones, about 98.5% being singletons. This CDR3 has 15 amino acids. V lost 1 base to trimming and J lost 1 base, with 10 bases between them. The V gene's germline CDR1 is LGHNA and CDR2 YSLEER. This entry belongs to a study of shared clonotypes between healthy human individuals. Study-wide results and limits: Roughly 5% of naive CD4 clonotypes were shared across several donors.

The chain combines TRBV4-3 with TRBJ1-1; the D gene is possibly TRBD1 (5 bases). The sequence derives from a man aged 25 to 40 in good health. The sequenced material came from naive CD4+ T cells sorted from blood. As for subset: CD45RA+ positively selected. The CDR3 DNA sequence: TGCGCCAGCAGCCAAGCGACAGTGAAGAACACTGAAGCTTTCTTT. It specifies CASSQATVKNTEAFF.